The 5 T cell receptor beta chains given below trace back to one sample, sequenced in a study of beta chain features in type 1 diabetes. Their antigens are not known. Expressed TCRB transcripts were sequenced, since all the RNA that had been isolated was reverse transcribed. Clones were read by immunoSEQ multiplex PCR, and TCRdb kept only the in-frame ones, dropping some. In the table there are approximately 52,000 clones, under 75% of which are singletons. Whole-study results and caveats: In all four CD4+ subsets, TCRB CDR3 length was significantly, moderately reduced in type 1 diabetes.

Sequencing was performed on stem cell memory CD4+ T cells from blood. The origin of the receptors is a woman aged 25 to 39 with type 1 diabetes.

The chain recombines TRBV30 with TRBJ1-3; 7 bases match TRBD1. The CDR3 loop spans 14 amino acids. The junction had 6 bases not matched to a gene; V was cut back by 7 bases and J by 0 bases. Germline CDR1 is GTSNPN and CDR2 is SVGIG (reference sequence). The CDR3 DNA reads TGTGCCTACCGGGCAGGGGGCTCTGGAAACACCATATATTTT. Its protein product is CAYRAGGSGNTIYF.

V usage is TRBV4-2 and J usage is TRBJ1-3; unclear D gene. Trimming removed 3 bases at V and 4 bases at J, with 10 bases between. From germline, CDR1 is LGHNA and CDR2 YNFKEQ. CDR3 size: 14 residues. The chain's CDR3 is CASSQNEPGNTIYF. For the CDR3, the DNA is TGTGCCAGCAGCCAGAACGAGCCCGGAAACACCATATATTTT.

The chain couples TRBV7-9 to TRBJ2-3; D not certain. Germline values: CDR1 SEHNR, CDR2 FQNEAQ (reference sequence). Trimming shortened V by 7 bases and J by 0 bases, and 8 bases separated the two germline ends. The CDR3 runs to 13 residues. The CDR3 protein is CASTFYSTDTQYF. As DNA, the CDR3 is TGTGCCAGCACCTTCTATAGCACAGATACGCAGTATTTT.

As DNA, the CDR3 is TGTGGGTCTAAAGGGGGGGACAGGGCTACTAGTGAAGCTTTCTTT. The encoded protein is CGSKGGDRATSEAFF. The chain joins TRBV28 to TRBJ1-1; TRBD1 agrees at 9 bases. The CDR3 totals 15 residues. CDR1 is MDHEN and CDR2 is SYDVKM in the germline V gene.

This clone appeared a single time. The chain has TRBV4-1 and TRBJ2-1; 12 bases are a match to TRBD2. Losses at the gene ends were 0 bases for V and 7 bases for J; bases not matched to a gene: 4. CDR3 length: 16 residues. Germline CDR1 and CDR2: MGHRA and YSYEKL. Written as DNA, the CDR3 is TGCGCCAGCAGCCAAGACCCTAGCGGGAGGGGAAATGAGCAGTTCTTC. It codes for CASSQDPSGRGNEQFF.